What follows are 8 T cell receptor beta chains derived from one specimen sequenced in a study of PD-L1 blockade in urothelial cancer. Sequencing used immunoSEQ multiplex PCR; TCRdb keeps in-frame clones, though not all of them. This table has roughly 60,000 clones, over 75% appearing once. The sequenced sample was PBMCs, obtained around atezolizumab (anti-PD-L1) treatment. The source of these receptors is a man aged 70-80 years with urothelial cancer.

The V call is TRBV5-1, the J call TRBJ2-7; 8 bases align to TRBD1. Germline V gene lookup returns CDR1 SGHRS and CDR2 YFSETQ. V trimming: 4 bases; J trimming: 5 bases; junction bases outside the gene matches: 5. This CDR3 has 13 amino acids. CDR3 nucleotide sequence: TGCGCCAGCAGCCCTATGGACAGGGACGAGCAGTACTTC. Protein: CASSPMDRDEQYF. The complete variable domain, with remaining parts taken from reference TRBV5-1 and TRBJ2-7, reads KAGVTQTPRYLIKTRGQQVTLSCSPISGHRSVSWYQQTPGQGLQFLFEYFSETQRNKGNFPGRFSGRQFSNSRSEMNVSTLELGDSALYLCASSPMDRDEQYFGPGTRLTVT.

This sequence joins TRBV7-5 and TRBJ1-2; TRBD1, the table's D call, lacks a check against the DNA. TRBV7-5 is a recognized pseudogene. This CDR3 contains 13 residues. As DNA, the CDR3 is TGTGCCAGAAGCGACCTACAGGACTATGGCTACACCTTC. Amino acid sequence: CARSDLQDYGYTF.

The CDR3: CASSEIYLGDEQFF. In nucleotides, the CDR3 is TGTGCCAGCAGTGAAATCTATTTGGGAGATGAGCAGTTCTTC. J is TRBJ2-1 and V is TRBV6-1; tentative D call: TRBD2 (5 bases). With 2 bases removed from V and 8 bases from J, the gap between germline ends came to 13 bases. CDR3 length: 14 amino acids. The germline V gene encodes CDR1 MNHNS and CDR2 SASEGT.

This chain uses TRBV5-1 with TRBJ2-3; TRBD1 might be the D (5 bases). The CDR3 runs to 17 residues. CDR1 is SGHRS, CDR2 YFSETQ, per germline. V dropped 0 bases and J dropped 2 bases, with 16 bases sitting between them. In nucleotides, the CDR3 is TGCGCCAGCAGCTTGGGCACCAGGGCGACACCCACAGATACGCAGTATTTT. Translating it yields CASSLGTRATPTDTQYF.

The rearrangement uses TRBV14 and TRBJ2-7, with D perhaps matching TRBD2 (6 bases). CDR3 length: 15 amino acids. The ends were cut back, 5 bases at V and 4 bases at J, with 18 bases in the middle. CDR1 and CDR2 (germline): SGHDN, FVKESK. The CDR3 DNA is TGTGCCAGCAGCACGCGGGGCCGTAATAGATACGAGCAGTACTTC. It translates to CASSTRGRNRYEQYF.

The table lists this clone with a count of one. The chain employs TRBV2 and TRBJ2-7; possibly TRBD1 for D (5 bases). CDR3 length: 13 amino acids. The V gene lost 7 bases and the J gene lost 3 bases, with 13 bases spanning the gap. The germline gives CDR1 SNHLY, CDR2 FYNNEI. CDR3 sequence (DNA): TGTGCCAGCACTAGACAGCTGAGCTACGAGCAGTACTTC. Its protein is CASTRQLSYEQYF.

There are a few counts of this clone. The rearrangement uses TRBV15 and TRBJ2-1; the D gene is possibly TRBD2 (7 bases). This CDR3 comprises 12 residues. Germline loops: CDR1 LNHNV, CDR2 YYDKDF (reference sequence). Trimming removed 3 bases at V and 9 bases at J, with 9 bases between. CDR3 nucleotides: TGTGCCACCAGCAGGGGAGGGGGTGAGCAGTTCTTC. This translates into CATSRGGGEQFF.

The chain has TRBV6-1 and TRBJ1-3; 7 bases agree with TRBD1. V lost 0 bases to trimming and J lost 1 base; unmatched junction nucleotides: 6. The CDR3 has 17 amino acids. CDR1 is MNHNS, CDR2 SASEGT, per germline. In DNA form, the CDR3 reads TGTGCCAGCAGTGAAGCAGCTAACAGGGGTTCTGGAAACACCATATATTTT. Amino acid sequence: CASSEAANRGSGNTIYF.